Listed below are T cell receptor beta chains from one sample, sequenced in a study of T cells in localized non-small cell lung cancer. The table came from immunoSEQ multiplex PCR; TCRdb's copy has only in-frame clones and leaves some out. Here the sample spans 25,000 to 30,000 clones, roughly 89% being singletons. Sequenced material: peripheral blood, taken before any cancer treatment. The receptors were gathered from a woman aged 18 to 50 with stage I lung adenocarcinoma. The conserved cysteine and the conserved F or W are not part of the CDR3 here. Clone size appears in some rows only: once, few, many, or a class for an expanded clone.

CDR3aa	len	abundance	v_gene	j_gene
AISEDRGTSYEQY	13	NA	TRBV10-3	TRBJ2-7
ASRGVKTPLNTEAF	14	NA	TRBV5-4	TRBJ1-1
SVTHKDRNTGELF	13	once	TRBV29-1	TRBJ2-2
ASSSGGEQF	9	NA	TRBV6-6	TRBJ2-1
ASSPNTGELF	10	NA	TRBV7-6	TRBJ2-2
ASSVESHEQF	10	NA	TRBV5-1	TRBJ2-1
ASGPGLYRYNEQF	13	NA	TRBV12-5	TRBJ2-1
ASSLGLGQLNTEAF	14	NA	TRBV11-1	TRBJ1-1
ASSDDSFKPTDTQY	14	NA	TRBV6-1	TRBJ2-3
ASSLALTSGYNEQF	14	NA	TRBV11-3	TRBJ2-1
ASSPNEGTEAF	11	NA	TRBV7-6	TRBJ1-1
ASSPLGLKSAGNTIY	15	once	TRBV18	TRBJ1-3
ASRVTSGSSYEQY	13	NA	TRBV2	TRBJ2-7
ASSLGQGAHHSEKLF	15	NA	TRBV5-4	TRBJ1-4
ASSSTIGGSGANVLT	15	NA	TRBV5-6	TRBJ2-6